Detailed here is one T cell receptor (beta chain). These data come from a study of PD-1 blockade in mismatch repair-deficient tumors. CDR3 length: 16 amino acids. Germline loops: CDR1 SGHNT, CDR2 YENEEA. V lost 5 bases and J 7 bases, leaving 21 bases between the germline ends. The data were produced by immunoSEQ multiplex PCR, yet TCRdb's version contains in-frame clones alone and is incomplete. The table lists some 84,000 clones, 81% of them singletons, with just over 2.5% in the top ten. The chain carries TRBV11-3 and TRBJ2-1, with a possible D match to TRBD2 (6 bases). The sequence came from an adult with mismatch repair-deficient cancer. Sample: peripheral blood, taken 12 weeks after starting pembrolizumab. The CDR3 DNA is TGTGCCAGCAGCGGGAGGATAGGTTCCGACGGGAATGAGCAGTTCTTC. Protein: CASSGRIGSDGNEQFF. Full variable domain (missing parts from reference TRBV11-3 and TRBJ2-1): EAGVVQSPRYKIIEKKQPVAFWCNPISGHNTLYWYLQNLGQGPELLIRYENEEAVDDSQLPKDRFSAERLKGVDSTLKIQPAELGDSAVYLCASSGRIGSDGNEQFFGPGTRLTVL.